A selection of T cell receptor beta chains follows, all from one sample in a study of T cell responses to AZD1222 COVID-19 vaccine. This table comes from immunoSEQ multiplex PCR, and its TCRdb copy is limited to in-frame clones, with some not included. The sample carries about 110,000 clones, 70% to 90% recorded once. The input for sequencing was peripheral blood, taken on day 0 of AZD1222 vaccination. All receptors come from an adult in good health. CDR3s include the opening cysteine and the closing phenylalanine or tryptophan. D genes are given only for firm matches. Part of the rows lack a size; the others show once, few, many or a class for expanded clones.

.,TRBV28,.,TRBJ1-4,TGTGCCAGCAGTTTCACTACTAATGAAAAACTGTTTTTT,CASSFTTNEKLFF
TRBD1,TRBV7-3,.,TRBJ2-1,TGTGCCAGCAGCCGGGACAGTGCTCCCAATGAGCAGTTCTTC,CASSRDSAPNEQFF
TRBD1,TRBV9,.,TRBJ1-2,TGTGCCAGCACACGGGACAGGGTATTTGGTGGCTACACCTTC,CASTRDRVFGGYTF
.,TRBV5-6,.,TRBJ1-1,TGTGCCAGCAGCTTGGAAGTCCGGGGCCGTGAAGCTTTCTTT,CASSLEVRGREAFF
TRBD1,TRBV6-2/TRBV6-3,.,TRBJ1-4,TGTGCCAACAGCCGGGACAGCAGACATAATGAAAAACTGTTTTTT,CANSRDSRHNEKLFF
.,TRBV6-5,.,TRBJ2-1,TGTGCCAGCGACCCATGGACATACAATGAGCAGTTCTTC,CASDPWTYNEQFF
TRBD2,TRBV13,.,TRBJ2-7,TGTGCCAGCAGCTTGAGTAGCGGGCGCTACGAGCAGTACTTC,CASSLSSGRYEQYF
.,TRBV21-1,.,TRBJ2-7,TGTGCCAGCAGCAAAGATCCGGGAGCGTCCTACGAGCAGTACTTC,CASSKDPGASYEQYF
.,TRBV6-6,.,TRBJ1-1,TGTGCCAGCATACGAGAAGAGGCCGCTGAAGCTTTCTTT,CASIREEAAEAFF
.,TRBV12-3/TRBV12-4,.,TRBJ2-7,TGTGCCAGCAGCTACGGCCCCTACGAGCAGTACTTC,CASSYGPYEQYF
.,TRBV13,.,TRBJ1-2,TGTGCCAGCAGCGTGGGGAGACGGGACGGCTACACCTTC,CASSVGRRDGYTF
.,TRBV20-1,.,TRBJ1-1,TGCAGTGCTAGTGGTAACACTGAAGCTTTCTTT,CSASGNTEAFF
.,TRBV18,.,TRBJ2-3,TGTGCCAGCTCACCGTCCCCGGGCACAGATACGCAGTATTTT,CASSPSPGTDTQYF
.,TRBV28,.,TRBJ1-2,TGTGCCAGCAGTTTAGGGGTTGTGCGCGGCTACACCTTC,CASSLGVVRGYTF
.,TRBV7-9,.,TRBJ1-3,TGTGCCAGCAGCCCAGGGGCTGGAAACACCATATATTTT,CASSPGAGNTIYF
.,TRBV5-1,.,TRBJ1-6,TGCGCCAGCGCCCGTGGTCCAGACAATAATTCACCCCTCCACTTT,CASARGPDNNSPLHF
TRBD1,TRBV10-2,.,TRBJ2-7,TGCGCCAGCATCCAGACGGGACAGGGCTCCTACGAGCAGTACTTC,CASIQTGQGSYEQYF
.,TRBV27,.,TRBJ2-1,TGTGCCAGCAGTTCGAAACAGGGTGGGGCCTACAATGAGCAGTTCTTC,CASSSKQGGAYNEQFF
.,TRBV2,.,TRBJ2-7,TGTGCCAGCAGACCCGGGACGTTAACCTACGAGCAGTACTTC,CASRPGTLTYEQYF
TRBD1,TRBV7-3,once,TRBJ2-3,TGTGCCAGCAGCTTAATGGCGGCAGGGGGTGCAGATACGCAGTATTTT,CASSLMAAGGADTQYF
.,TRBV2,.,TRBJ1-3,TGTGCCAGCAGTGAATCCAGGGGAGGAAACACCATATATTTT,CASSESRGGNTIYF
TRBD1,TRBV29-1,few,TRBJ2-1,TGCAGCGGGGACGGGACAGGGTTGAGGAATGAGCAGTTCTTC,CSGDGTGLRNEQFF
TRBD1,TRBV10-3,.,TRBJ1-6,TGTGCCATCAGTGAAAGGCAGGGGGGGTATAATTCACCCCTCCACTTT,CAISERQGGYNSPLHF
.,TRBV2,.,TRBJ2-2,TGTGCCAGCAGAGCCGACGGTACCGGGGAGCTGTTTTTT,CASRADGTGELFF
.,TRBV10-2,.,TRBJ2-7,TGCGCCAGCAGTGAGTGGGAGTTGTACTACGAGCAGTACTTC,CASSEWELYYEQYF
.,TRBV27,.,TRBJ2-5,TGTGCCAGCAGTTTTCGGGCTAGCCAAGAGACCCAGTACTTC,CASSFRASQETQYF
.,TRBV18,.,TRBJ1-1,TGTGCCAGCTCACCCGTGGGGGGGGCGCAGACTGAAGCTTTCTTT,CASSPVGGAQTEAFF
.,TRBV14,.,TRBJ2-5,TGTGCCAGCAGCCGGCAACCTCGAGAGACCCAGTACTTC,CASSRQPRETQYF
.,TRBV18,.,TRBJ1-2,TGTGCCAGCTCACCAGGGATTGCAGAAGCCTATGGCTACACCTTC,CASSPGIAEAYGYTF
.,TRBV14,.,TRBJ2-1,TGTGCCAGCAGCCAAGGCCGGCACAATGAGCAGTTCTTC,CASSQGRHNEQFF
.,TRBV18,.,TRBJ2-7,TGTGCCAGCTCAACCCCAAGCTCCTACGAGCAGTACTTC,CASSTPSSYEQYF
.,TRBV7-2,.,TRBJ1-5,TGTGCCAGCAGCTTAGAAGGGCCTCAGCCCCAGCATTTT,CASSLEGPQPQHF
.,TRBV9,.,TRBJ1-2,TGTGCCAGCAGCGTAGAGAGCGGGTTCTCCTATGGCTACACCTTC,CASSVESGFSYGYTF
TRBD2,TRBV29-1,.,TRBJ2-7,TGCAGCGCCTTTGGCCTAGCGGGTGGCGAGCAGTACTTC,CSAFGLAGGEQYF
.,TRBV6-5,.,TRBJ1-2,TGTGCCAGCAGCTCACCAGGGGATAACTATGGCTACACCTTC,CASSSPGDNYGYTF
.,TRBV6-2/TRBV6-3,.,TRBJ1-1,TGTGCCAGCAGTTGGTCAGAGAACACTGAAGCTTTCTTT,CASSWSENTEAFF
.,TRBV6-2/TRBV6-3,.,TRBJ2-3,TGTGCCAGCAGTACCGCCCTCACCTCGCAGTATTTT,CASSTALTSQYF
TRBD1,TRBV19,once,TRBJ2-7,TGTGCCAGTAGTTCGCCGGGACAGACGCCCCTGAAGCAGTACTTC,CASSSPGQTPLKQYF
TRBD1,TRBV7-2,.,TRBJ2-1,TGTGCCAGCAGCTTAACAGGGGGGCATGAGCAGTTCTTC,CASSLTGGHEQFF
TRBD2,TRBV9,once,TRBJ2-1,TGTGCCAGCAGCGTAAATTCAGGGACTAGCTTGTCCGAGCAGTTCTTC,CASSVNSGTSLSEQFF
.,TRBV10-2,.,TRBJ1-3,TGCGCCAGCAGTTACTCGGACGGGACAAGCTCTGGAAACACCATATATTTT,CASSYSDGTSSGNTIYF
.,TRBV9,.,TRBJ2-1,TGTGCCAGCGGCCTTAGCGGAACCTACAATGAGCAGTTCTTC,CASGLSGTYNEQFF
.,TRBV3-1/TRBV3-2,once,TRBJ2-7,TGTGCCAGCAGCCAGAACCCAGCGGGTCGATGGGCCGAGCAGTACTTC,CASSQNPAGRWAEQYF
TRBD1,TRBV7-2,.,TRBJ2-7,TGTGCCAGCAGCGCGAGGACAGGGGGATCCGGCGAGCAGTACTTC,CASSARTGGSGEQYF
.,TRBV27,.,TRBJ1-4,TGTGCCAGCAGCTCCCGGTGGGGGGCGGGTGAAAAACTGTTTTTT,CASSSRWGAGEKLFF
.,TRBV2,.,TRBJ1-1,TGTGCCAGCATGGGTCAGGGGAGGGGCACTGAAGCTTTCTTT,CASMGQGRGTEAFF
.,TRBV10-2,.,TRBJ1-4,TGCGCCAGCACTACGGGGGGGCGAGATGAAAAACTGTTTTTT,CASTTGGRDEKLFF
.,TRBV10-3,.,TRBJ1-5,TGTGCCATCAGTGAAGGGGGGATCAATCAGCCCCAGCATTTT,CAISEGGINQPQHF
TRBD1,TRBV7-2,once,TRBJ2-7,TGTGCCAGCAGCTCGGCAGGGGGCATTTTCTACGAGCAGTACTTC,CASSSAGGIFYEQYF
.,TRBV10-3,.,TRBJ1-1,TGTGCCATCAAAAGACAAGGAATGAACACTGAAGCTTTCTTT,CAIKRQGMNTEAFF
TRBD1,TRBV6-6,few,TRBJ1-2,TGTGCCAGCAGTTCCACAGGGGACTATGGCTACACCTTC,CASSSTGDYGYTF
.,TRBV20-1,.,TRBJ2-5,TGCAGTGCTAGTAAAGAGACCCAGTACTTC,CSASKETQYF
.,TRBV6-5,few,TRBJ2-7,TGTGCCACCCGACAGTCCAACCCCTACGAGCAGTACTTC,CATRQSNPYEQYF
.,TRBV9,.,TRBJ1-5,TGTGCCAGCAGCCTAAATGGGGGGGGCGGAGGTCAGCCCCAGCATTTT,CASSLNGGGGGQPQHF
.,TRBV18,.,TRBJ1-2,TGTGCCAGCTCACCATCATCGGAAATTAACTATGGCTACACCTTC,CASSPSSEINYGYTF
TRBD1,TRBV6-1,.,TRBJ2-7,TGTGCCAGCAGACCCGGACAGGCAGGAGTCGACGAGCAGTACTTC,CASRPGQAGVDEQYF
.,TRBV24-1,.,TRBJ2-1,TGTGCCACCAGTGATCCTCGGGCCATCTCCTACAATGAGCAGTTCTTC,CATSDPRAISYNEQFF
.,TRBV4-2,.,TRBJ1-1,TGTGCCAGCAGCATACCTTCGGGGAGGGGGTCAGGTGAAGCTTTCTTT,CASSIPSGRGSGEAFF
TRBD2,TRBV7-2,.,TRBJ2-1,TGTGCCAGCAGCCTCGGACTAGCGGGGGGCAACAATGAGCAGTTCTTC,CASSLGLAGGNNEQFF
.,TRBV4-2,.,TRBJ1-3,TGTGCCAGCAGCCAAGGGGACGATGGAAACACCATATATTTT,CASSQGDDGNTIYF